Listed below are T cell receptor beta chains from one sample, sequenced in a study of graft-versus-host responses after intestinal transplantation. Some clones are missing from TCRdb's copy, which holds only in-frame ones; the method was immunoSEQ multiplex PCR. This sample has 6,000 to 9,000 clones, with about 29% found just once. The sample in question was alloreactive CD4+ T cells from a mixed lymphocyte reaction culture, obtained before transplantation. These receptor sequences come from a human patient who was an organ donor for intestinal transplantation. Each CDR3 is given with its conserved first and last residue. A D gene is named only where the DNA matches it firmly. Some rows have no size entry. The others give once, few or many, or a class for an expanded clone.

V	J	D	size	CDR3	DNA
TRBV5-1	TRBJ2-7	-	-	CASSLGVGSGYEQYF	TGCGCCAGCAGCTTGGGGGTTGGTTCAGGCTACGAGCAGTACTTC
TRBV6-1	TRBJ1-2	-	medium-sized	CASRDPMTVYGYTF	TGTGCCAGCAGGGACCCAATGACAGTTTATGGCTACACCTTC
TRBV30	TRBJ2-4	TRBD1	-	CAWSVRGNIQYF	TGTGCCTGGAGTGTCAGGGGGAACATTCAGTACTTC
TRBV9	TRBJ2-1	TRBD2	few	CASSAERGGWNEQFF	TGTGCCAGCAGCGCGGAGCGGGGGGGTTGGAATGAGCAGTTCTTC
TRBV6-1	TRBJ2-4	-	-	CASSGIVWRQNIQYF	TGTGCCAGCAGTGGTATAGTATGGCGGCAAAACATTCAGTACTTC
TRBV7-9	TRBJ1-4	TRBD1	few	CASSLARGTGDEKLFF	TGTGCCAGCAGCTTAGCGCGGGGGACAGGGGATGAAAAACTGTTTTTT
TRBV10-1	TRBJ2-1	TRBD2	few	CATVGLACNEQFF	TGCGCCACCGTCGGACTAGCGTGTAATGAGCAGTTCTTC
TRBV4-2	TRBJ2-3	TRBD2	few	CASSHLLGLGATDTQYF	TGTGCCAGCAGCCACCTCCTGGGACTAGGGGCAACAGATACGCAGTATTTT
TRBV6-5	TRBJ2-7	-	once	CASRRGGSSYEQYF	TGTGCCAGCAGGAGGGGGGGAAGCTCCTACGAGCAGTACTTC
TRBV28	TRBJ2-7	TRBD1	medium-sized	CALRKRRDRVNEQYF	TGTGCCCTCCGGAAGCGCCGGGACAGGGTCAACGAGCAGTACTTC
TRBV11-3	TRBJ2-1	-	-	CASSLSSYHEQFF	TGTGCCAGCAGCTTATCCTCCTACCATGAGCAGTTCTTC
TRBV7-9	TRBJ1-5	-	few	CASSLAGGVGQPQHF	TGTGCCAGCAGCTTAGCTGGGGGCGTGGGTCAGCCCCAGCATTTT
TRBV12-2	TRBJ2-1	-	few	CASRLVPLLAGGLNEQFF	TGTGCAAGTCGCTTAGTGCCCCTACTAGCGGGAGGTCTCAATGAGCAGTTCTTC
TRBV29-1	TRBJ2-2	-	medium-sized	CSVEDRTNTGELFF	TGCAGCGTTGAAGATCGGACTAACACCGGGGAGCTGTTTTTT
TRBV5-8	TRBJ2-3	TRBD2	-	CASSWGTSGRTDTQYF	TGTGCCAGCAGCTGGGGGACTAGCGGGAGGACTGATACGCAGTATTTT
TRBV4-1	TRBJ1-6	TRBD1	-	CASSPTGANSPLHF	TGCGCCAGCAGCCCGACAGGGGCAAATTCACCCCTCCACTTT
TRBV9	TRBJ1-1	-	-	CASSGPGVREAFF	TGTGCCAGCAGCGGGCCGGGGGTGCGTGAAGCTTTCTTT
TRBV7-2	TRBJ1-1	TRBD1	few	CASSLDRGTEAFF	TGTGCCAGCAGCTTGGACAGGGGCACTGAAGCTTTCTTT
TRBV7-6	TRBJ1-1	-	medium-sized	CASSLGRGEAFF	TGTGCCAGCAGCTTAGGAAGGGGTGAAGCTTTCTTT
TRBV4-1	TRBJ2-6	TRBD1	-	CASSQDLGTGSGGANVLTF	TGCGCCAGCAGCCAAGATCTTGGGACAGGGAGTGGGGGGGCCAACGTCCTGACTTTC
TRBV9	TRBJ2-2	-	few	CASSVAARVPGELFF	TGTGCCAGCAGCGTAGCAGCCCGGGTGCCCGGGGAGCTGTTTTTT
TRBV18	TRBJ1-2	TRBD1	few	CASSPLADRVYGYTF	TGTGCCAGCTCACCCCTCGCGGACAGGGTCTATGGCTACACCTTC
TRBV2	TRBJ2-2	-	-	CAARGANTGELFF	TGTGCCGCGCGGGGTGCGAACACCGGGGAGCTGTTTTTT
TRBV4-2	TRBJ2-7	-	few	CASSLGVRRGTYEQYF	TGTGCCAGCAGCTTGGGCGTGAGAAGGGGAACCTACGAGCAGTACTTC
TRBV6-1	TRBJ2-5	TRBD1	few	CASRGQVQETQYF	TGTGCCAGCAGGGGACAGGTCCAAGAGACCCAGTACTTC
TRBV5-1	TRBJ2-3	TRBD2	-	CASSLGGGRGDTQYF	TGCGCCAGCAGCTTGGGCGGGGGGCGCGGAGATACGCAGTATTTT
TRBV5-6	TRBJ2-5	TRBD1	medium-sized	CASNNRGETQYF	TGTGCCAGCAACAACAGGGGGGAGACCCAGTACTTC
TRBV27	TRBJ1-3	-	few	CASSLQGTGNTIYF	TGTGCCAGCAGTTTGCAGGGGACTGGAAACACCATATATTTT
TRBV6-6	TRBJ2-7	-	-	CASSRPARGNYEQYF	TGTGCCAGCAGTCGCCCCGCTAGGGGGAACTACGAGCAGTACTTC